This TCR beta chain was captured by sequencing in a study of shared clonotypes between healthy human individuals. Across the study: Plates per donor: three CD4 naive, three CD4 memory, two CD8 naive, one CD8 memory. Study-wide findings and caveats: Shared across a handful of donors were around 5% of the naive CD4 clonotypes. Relative to clonotypes present in all four donors, those not shared had lower generation probabilities. Generally, naive subsets (rather than memory subsets) showed larger estimated richness.

Some clones are missing from TCRdb's copy, which holds only in-frame ones; the method was immunoSEQ multiplex PCR. The data contain approximately 500,000 clones, around 96% of them singletons. Notes on this clone: What it binds is unknown. Other DNA sequences within the sample encode an identical CDR3.

Per the germline V gene, CDR1 is KGHSH and CDR2 is LQKENI. V lost 3 bases to trimming and J lost 0 bases, with 6 bases between them. CDR3 length: 14 amino acids. The sequenced sample was naive CD4+ T cells sorted from blood. Subset given: CD45RA+ positively selected. This clonotype originated in a woman aged 25 to 45 in good health. V usage is TRBV18 and J usage is TRBJ2-1; D might be TRBD2 (6 bases). The CDR3 DNA reads as TGTGCCAGCTCACCCGGGAGCTCCTACAATGAGCAGTTCTTC. Translated: CASSPGSSYNEQFF.